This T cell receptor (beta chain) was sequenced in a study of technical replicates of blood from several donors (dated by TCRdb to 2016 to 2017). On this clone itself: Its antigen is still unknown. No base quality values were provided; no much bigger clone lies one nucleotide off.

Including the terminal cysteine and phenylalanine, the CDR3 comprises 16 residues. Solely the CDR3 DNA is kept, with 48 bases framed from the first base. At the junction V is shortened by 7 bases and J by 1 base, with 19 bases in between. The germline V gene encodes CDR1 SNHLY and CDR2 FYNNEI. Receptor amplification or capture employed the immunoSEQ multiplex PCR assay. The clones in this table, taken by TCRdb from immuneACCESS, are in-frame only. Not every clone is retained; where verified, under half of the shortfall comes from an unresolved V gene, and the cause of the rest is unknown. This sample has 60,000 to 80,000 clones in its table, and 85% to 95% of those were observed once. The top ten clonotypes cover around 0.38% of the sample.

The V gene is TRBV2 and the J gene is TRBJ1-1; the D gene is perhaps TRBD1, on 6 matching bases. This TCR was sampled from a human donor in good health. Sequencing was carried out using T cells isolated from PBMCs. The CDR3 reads CASTGGGRDPNTEAFF. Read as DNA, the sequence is TGTGCCAGCACGGGGGGGGGCAGGGATCCGAACACTGAAGCTTTCTTT. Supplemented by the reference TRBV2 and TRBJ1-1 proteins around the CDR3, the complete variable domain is EPEVTQTPSHQVTQMGQEVILRCVPISNHLYFYWYRQILGQKVEFLVSFYNNEISEKSEIFDDQFSVERPDGSNFTLKIRSTKLEDSAMYFCASTGGGRDPNTEAFFGQGTRLTVV.